Listed here is a single TCR beta chain. The data are from a study of T cell changes during pregnancy in multiple sclerosis. J lost 0 bases, V lost 4 bases, and 13 bases had no gene match. Germline V gene lookup returns CDR1 SGHTA and CDR2 FQGTGA. CDR3 length: 18 amino acids. Sequenced by immunoSEQ multiplex PCR; TCRdb stores in-frame clones only, minus some. The table lists fewer than 65,000 clones, 75% to 95% of them singletons. The gene calls are TRBV7-3 and TRBJ2-3, with 7 nucleotides matching TRBD2. The receptor was isolated from a female donor in good health, enrolled as a control in a pregnancy study. Sequenced material: peripheral blood, taken in the third trimester of pregnancy. CDR3 region: CASSSPARTRSSTDTQYF. The CDR3 DNA reads as TGTGCCAGCAGCTCCCCTGCCAGGACTAGGTCTAGCACAGATACGCAGTATTTT.